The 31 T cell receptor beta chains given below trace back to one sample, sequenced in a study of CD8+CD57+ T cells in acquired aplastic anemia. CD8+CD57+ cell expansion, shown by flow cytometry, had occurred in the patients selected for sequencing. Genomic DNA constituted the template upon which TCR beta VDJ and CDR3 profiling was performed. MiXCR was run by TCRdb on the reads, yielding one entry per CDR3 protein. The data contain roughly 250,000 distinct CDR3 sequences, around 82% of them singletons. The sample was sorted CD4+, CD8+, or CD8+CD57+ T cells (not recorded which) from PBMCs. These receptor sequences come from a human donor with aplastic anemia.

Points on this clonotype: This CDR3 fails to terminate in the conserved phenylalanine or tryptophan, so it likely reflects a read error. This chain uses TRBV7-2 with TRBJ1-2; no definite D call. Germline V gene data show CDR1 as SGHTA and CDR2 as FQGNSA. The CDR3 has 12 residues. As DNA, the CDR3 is TGCGCCAGCAGCCGAGACGCGGGTGGCTACACCTTG. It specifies CASSRDAGGYTL.

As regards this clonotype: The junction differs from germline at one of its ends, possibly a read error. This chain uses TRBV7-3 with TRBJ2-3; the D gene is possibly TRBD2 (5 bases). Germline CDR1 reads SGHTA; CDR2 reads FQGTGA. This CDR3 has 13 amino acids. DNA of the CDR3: TGTGCCAGCGGGGAGCGAGGCACACATACGCAGTATTTT. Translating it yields CASGERGTHTQYF.

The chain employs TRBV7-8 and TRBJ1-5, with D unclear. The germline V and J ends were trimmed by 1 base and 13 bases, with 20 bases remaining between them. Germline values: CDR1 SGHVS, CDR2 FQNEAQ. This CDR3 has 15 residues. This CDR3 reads CASSLVGGTDTQQHF. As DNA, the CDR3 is TGTGCCAGCAGCTTAGTGGGAGGAACCGATACGCAGCAGCATTTT.

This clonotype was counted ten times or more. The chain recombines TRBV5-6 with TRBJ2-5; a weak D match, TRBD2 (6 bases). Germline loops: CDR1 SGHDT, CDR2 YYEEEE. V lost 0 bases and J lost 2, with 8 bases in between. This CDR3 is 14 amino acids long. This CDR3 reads CASSLGEEQETQYF. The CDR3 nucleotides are TGTGCCAGCAGCTTGGGGGAGGAGCAAGAGACCCAGTACTTC. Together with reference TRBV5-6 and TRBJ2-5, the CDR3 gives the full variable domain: DAGVTQSPTHLIKTRGQQVTLRCSPKSGHDTVSWYQQALGQGPQFIFQYYEEEERQRGNFPDRFSGHQFPNYSSELNVNALLLGDSALYLCASSLGEEQETQYFGPGTRLLVL.

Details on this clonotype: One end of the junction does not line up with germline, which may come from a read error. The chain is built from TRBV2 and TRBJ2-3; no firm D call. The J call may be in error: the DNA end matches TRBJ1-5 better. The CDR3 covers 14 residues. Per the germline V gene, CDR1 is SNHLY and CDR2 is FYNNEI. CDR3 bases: TGTGCCAGCAGTGTAGCGGATGGCAATCATCCCCAGCATTTT. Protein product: CASSVADGNHPQHF.

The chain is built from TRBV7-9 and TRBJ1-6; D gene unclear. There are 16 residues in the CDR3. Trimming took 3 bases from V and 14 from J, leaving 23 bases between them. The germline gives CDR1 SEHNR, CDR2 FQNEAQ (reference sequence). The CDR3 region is CASSFERSGYSYALHF. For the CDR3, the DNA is TGTGCCAGCAGCTTTGAAAGAAGCGGCTATAGTTATGCCCTCCACTTT. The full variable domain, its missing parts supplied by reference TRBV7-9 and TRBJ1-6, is DTGVSQNPRHKITKRGQNVTFRCDPISEHNRLYWYRQTLGQGPEFLTYFQNEAQLEKSRLLSDRFSAERPKGSFSTLEIQRTEQGDSAMYLCASSFERSGYSYALHFGNGTRLTVT.

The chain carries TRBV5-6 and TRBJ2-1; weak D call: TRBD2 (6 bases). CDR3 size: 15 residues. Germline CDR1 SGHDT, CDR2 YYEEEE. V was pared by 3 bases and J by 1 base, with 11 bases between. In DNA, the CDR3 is TGTGCCAGCAGCTATTTGGGGGGTTCCTACAATGAGCAGTTCTTC. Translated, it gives CASSYLGGSYNEQFF.

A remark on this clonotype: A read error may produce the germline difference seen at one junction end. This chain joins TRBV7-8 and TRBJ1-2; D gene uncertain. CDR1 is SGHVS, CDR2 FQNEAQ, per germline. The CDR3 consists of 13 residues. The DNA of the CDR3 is TGTGCCAGCAGCTTAGCGGGAGCACCCGATAAGAAGTTC. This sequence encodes CASSLAGAPDKKF. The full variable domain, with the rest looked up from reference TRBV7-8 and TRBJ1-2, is GAGVSQSPRYKVAKRGQDVALRCDPISGHVSLFWYQQALGQGPEFLTYFQNEAQLDKSGLPSDRFFAERPEGSVSTLKIQRTQQEDSAVYLCASSLAGAPDKKFGSGTRLTVV.

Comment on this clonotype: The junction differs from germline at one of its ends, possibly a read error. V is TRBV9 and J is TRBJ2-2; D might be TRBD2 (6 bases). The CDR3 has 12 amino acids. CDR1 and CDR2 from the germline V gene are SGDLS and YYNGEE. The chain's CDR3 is CASSLVPGEEIF. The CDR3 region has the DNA TGTGCCAGCAGCTTAGTACCCGGGGAGGAGATTTTT.

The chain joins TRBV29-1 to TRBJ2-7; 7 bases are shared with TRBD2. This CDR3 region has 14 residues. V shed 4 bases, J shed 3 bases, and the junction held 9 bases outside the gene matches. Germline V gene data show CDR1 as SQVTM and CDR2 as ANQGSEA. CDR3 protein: CSVVSGGGGYEQYF. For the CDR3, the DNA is TGCAGCGTTGTTTCCGGCGGCGGGGGCTACGAGCAGTACTTC.

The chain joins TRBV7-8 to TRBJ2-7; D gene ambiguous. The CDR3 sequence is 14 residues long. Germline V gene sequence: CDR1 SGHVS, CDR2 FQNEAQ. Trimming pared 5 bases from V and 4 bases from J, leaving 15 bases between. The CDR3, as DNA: TGTGCCAGCAGCCCCGCCGACGGCATTTACGAGCAGTACGTC. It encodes CASSPADGIYEQYV.

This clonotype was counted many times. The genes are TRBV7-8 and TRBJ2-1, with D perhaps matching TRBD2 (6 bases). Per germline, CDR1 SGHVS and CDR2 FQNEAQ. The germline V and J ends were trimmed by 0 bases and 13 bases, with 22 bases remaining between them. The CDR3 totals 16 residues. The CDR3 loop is CASSLAGGTDTQYQFF. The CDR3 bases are TGTGCCAGCAGCTTAGCGGGAGGAACCGATACGCAGTATCAGTTCTTC.

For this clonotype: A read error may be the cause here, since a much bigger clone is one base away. CDR3 bases: TGTGCCAGCAGCGCCGACAGCGCCTCCTATAATTCACAGCATTTT. This encodes CASSADSASYNSQHF. This sequence joins TRBV9 and TRBJ1-5; D possibly corresponds to TRBD1 (5 bases). The germline V gene encodes CDR1 SGDLS and CDR2 YYNGEE. CDR3 size: 15 residues. The V and J ends lost 3 bases and 13 bases respectively, with 23 bases between them.

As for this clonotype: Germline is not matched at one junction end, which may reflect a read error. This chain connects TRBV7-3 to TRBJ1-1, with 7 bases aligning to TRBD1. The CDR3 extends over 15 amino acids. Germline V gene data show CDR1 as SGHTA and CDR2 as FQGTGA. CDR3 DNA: TGTGCCAGCAGCTTTGATCTGACAGGGACCGCTGATGCTTTCTTT. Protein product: CASSFDLTGTADAFF.

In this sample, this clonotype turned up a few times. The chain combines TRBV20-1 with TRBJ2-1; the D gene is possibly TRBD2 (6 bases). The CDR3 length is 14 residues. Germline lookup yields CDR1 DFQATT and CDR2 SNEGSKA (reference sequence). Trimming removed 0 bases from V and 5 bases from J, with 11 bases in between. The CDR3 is CSARDGRTNNEQFF. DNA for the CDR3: TGCAGTGCTAGAGATGGACGGACTAACAATGAGCAGTTCTTC.

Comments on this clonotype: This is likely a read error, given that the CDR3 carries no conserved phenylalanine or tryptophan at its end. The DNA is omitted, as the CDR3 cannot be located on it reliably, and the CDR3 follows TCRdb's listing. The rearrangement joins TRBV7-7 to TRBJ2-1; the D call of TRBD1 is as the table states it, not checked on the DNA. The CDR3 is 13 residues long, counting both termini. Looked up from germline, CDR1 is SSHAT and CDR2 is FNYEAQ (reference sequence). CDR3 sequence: CASSSEYRGDEQY.

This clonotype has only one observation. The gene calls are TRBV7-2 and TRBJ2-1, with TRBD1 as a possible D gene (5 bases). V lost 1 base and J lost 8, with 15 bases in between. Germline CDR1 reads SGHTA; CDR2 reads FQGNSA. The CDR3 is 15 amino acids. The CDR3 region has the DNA TGTGCCAGCAGCTTAGAACGGGCAGGGCGCGATGAGCAGTTCTTC. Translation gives CASSLERAGRDEQFF.

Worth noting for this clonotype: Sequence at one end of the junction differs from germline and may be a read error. The CDR3 spells CASSLRGRRPNTQF. CDR3 DNA sequence: TGTGCCAGCAGCCTCCGGGGCAGGCGACCAAATACGCAGTTT. The chain uses TRBV7-8 and TRBJ2-3, with D perhaps given as TRBD1 or TRBD2 (5 bases each). This CDR3 has 14 residues. Germline CDR1 and CDR2: SGHVS and FQNEAQ. Using reference TRBV7-8 and TRBJ2-3 for the parts outside the CDR3, the full variable domain is GAGVSQSPRYKVAKRGQDVALRCDPISGHVSLFWYQQALGQGPEFLTYFQNEAQLDKSGLPSDRFFAERPEGSVSTLKIQRTQQEDSAVYLCASSLRGRRPNTQFGPGTRLTVL.

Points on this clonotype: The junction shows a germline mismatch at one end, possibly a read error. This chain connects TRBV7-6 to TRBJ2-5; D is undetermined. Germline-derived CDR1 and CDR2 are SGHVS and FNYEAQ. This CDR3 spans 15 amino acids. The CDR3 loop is CASSLAQMTNETQYF. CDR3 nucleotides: TGTGCCAGCAGCTTAGCGCAGATGACAAACGAGACGCAGTACTTC. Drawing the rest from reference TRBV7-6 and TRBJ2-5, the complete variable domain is GAGVSQSPRYKVTKRGQDVALRCDPISGHVSLYWYRQALGQGPEFLTYFNYEAQQDKSGLPNDRFSAERPEGSISTLTIQRTEQRDSAMYRCASSLAQMTNETQYFGPGTRLLVL.

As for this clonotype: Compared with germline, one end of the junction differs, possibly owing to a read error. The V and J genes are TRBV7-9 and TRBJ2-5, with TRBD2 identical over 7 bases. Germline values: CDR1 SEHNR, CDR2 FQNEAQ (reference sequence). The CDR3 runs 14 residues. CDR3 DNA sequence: TGTGCCAGCAGCATAGGAAGAAGCGGGGAGAGCGAGGAGTTC. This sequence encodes CASSIGRSGESEEF.

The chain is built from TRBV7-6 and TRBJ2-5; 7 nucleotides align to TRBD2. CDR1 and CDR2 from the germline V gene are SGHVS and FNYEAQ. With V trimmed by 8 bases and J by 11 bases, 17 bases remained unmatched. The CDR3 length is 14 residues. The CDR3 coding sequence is TGTGCCAGCGCGCTAGCGGCGGACCCCTCTGGGCAGTACTTC. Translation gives CASALAADPSGQYF.

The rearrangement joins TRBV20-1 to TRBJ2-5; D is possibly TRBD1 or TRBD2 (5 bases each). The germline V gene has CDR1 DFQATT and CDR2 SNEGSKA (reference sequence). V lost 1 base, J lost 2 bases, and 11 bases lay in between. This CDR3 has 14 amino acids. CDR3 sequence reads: CSARAGTAQETQYF. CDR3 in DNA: TGCAGTGCTAGAGCCGGGACCGCTCAAGAGACCCAGTACTTC.

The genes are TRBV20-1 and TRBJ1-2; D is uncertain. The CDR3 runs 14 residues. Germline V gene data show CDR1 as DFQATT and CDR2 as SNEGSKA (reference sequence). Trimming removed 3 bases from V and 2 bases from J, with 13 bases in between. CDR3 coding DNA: TGCAGTGCTAGTCGGTACAGCAAAAACTATGGCTACACCTTC. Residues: CSASRYSKNYGYTF.

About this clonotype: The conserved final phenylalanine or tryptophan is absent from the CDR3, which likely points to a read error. The DNA of the CDR3 is TGTGCCAGCAGCTTAGCGGGAGGGGCCCATACGCAGTATCAGTATCTT. It is translated as CASSLAGGAHTQYQYL. The V gene is TRBV7-2, the J gene TRBJ2-3, with 7 nucleotides matching TRBD2. V dropped 0 bases and J dropped 12; count of bases not matched to a gene: 15. This CDR3 contains 16 residues. In germline, CDR1 is SGHTA, CDR2 FQGNSA.

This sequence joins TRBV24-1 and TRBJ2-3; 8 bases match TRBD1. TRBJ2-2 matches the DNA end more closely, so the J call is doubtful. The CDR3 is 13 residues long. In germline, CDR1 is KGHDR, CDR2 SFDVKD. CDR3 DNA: TGTGCCAGCTGTGCAGGGGGCATCGAGGAGCTGTTTTTT. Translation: CASCAGGIEELFF.

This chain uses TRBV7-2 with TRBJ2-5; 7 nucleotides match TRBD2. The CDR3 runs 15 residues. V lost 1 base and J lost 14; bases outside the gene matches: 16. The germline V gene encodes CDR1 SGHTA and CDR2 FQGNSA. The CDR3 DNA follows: TGTGCCAGCAGCTTAGGGGGAGGGTCCGATAAGAAGTATTACTTC. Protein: CASSLGGGSDKKYYF.

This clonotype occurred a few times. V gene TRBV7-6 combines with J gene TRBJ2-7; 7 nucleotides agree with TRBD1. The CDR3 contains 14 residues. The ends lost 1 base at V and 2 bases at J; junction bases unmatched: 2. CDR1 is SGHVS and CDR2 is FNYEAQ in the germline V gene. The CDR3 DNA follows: TGTGCCAGCAGCTTAGGACAGGGCGCCTACGAGCAGTACTTC. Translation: CASSLGQGAYEQYF.

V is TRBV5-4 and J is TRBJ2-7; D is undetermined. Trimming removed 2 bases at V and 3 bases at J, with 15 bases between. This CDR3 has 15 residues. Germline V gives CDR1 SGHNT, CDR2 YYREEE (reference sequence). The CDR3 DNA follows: TGTGCCAGCAGCTTAGCTGGCGCAATGAGCTACGAGCAGTACTTC. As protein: CASSLAGAMSYEQYF.

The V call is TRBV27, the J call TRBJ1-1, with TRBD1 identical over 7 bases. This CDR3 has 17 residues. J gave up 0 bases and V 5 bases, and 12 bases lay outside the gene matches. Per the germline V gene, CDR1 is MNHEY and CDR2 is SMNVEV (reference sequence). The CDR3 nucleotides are TGTGCCAGCAGTCTTGGGAGGGTAGGGGGCATGAACACTGAAGCTTTCTTT. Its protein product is CASSLGRVGGMNTEAFF.

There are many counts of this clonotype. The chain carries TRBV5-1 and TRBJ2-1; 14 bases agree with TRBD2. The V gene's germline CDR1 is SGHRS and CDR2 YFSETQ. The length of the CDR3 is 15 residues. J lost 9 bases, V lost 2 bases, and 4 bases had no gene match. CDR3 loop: CASSLRLAGGREQFF. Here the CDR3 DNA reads TGCGCCAGCAGCTTAAGACTAGCGGGGGGGCGTGAGCAGTTCTTC.

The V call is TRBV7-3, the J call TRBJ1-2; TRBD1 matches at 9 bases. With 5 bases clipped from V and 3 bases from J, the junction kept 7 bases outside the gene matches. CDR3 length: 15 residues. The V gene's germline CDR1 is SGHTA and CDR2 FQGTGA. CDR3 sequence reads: CASSTRTGVDYGYTF. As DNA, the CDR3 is TGTGCCAGCAGCACTAGGACAGGGGTCGACTATGGCTACACCTTC.